This TCR beta chain was sequenced in a study of early T cells in non-severe SARS-CoV-2 infection. Study at large: Sequencing of unsorted whole blood was done on bulk RNA, leaving chains unpaired. Regarding the study as a whole: Private and CD4 specificities were missed by VDJdb matching, which favored anti-spike CD8 responses.

This clonotype has ten or more counts. Its specificity is not known. The CDR3 is made up of 16 amino acids. Germline CDR1 DFQATT, CDR2 SNEGSKA (reference sequence). The ends lost 5 bases at V and 3 bases at J; junction bases unmatched: 13. Molecules of cDNA were individually given unique molecular identifiers that were attached to them. Each CDR3 protein gets one entry after TCRdb re-called the 5' RACE reads with MiXCR. The table records fewer than 30,000 distinct CDR3 sequences, approximately 4.5% of them present only once. This chain connects TRBV20-1 to TRBJ2-1; 7 bases are shared with TRBD2. The source of this sequence is an adult who was a healthcare worker with PCR-confirmed SARS-CoV-2 infection or an uninfected control (not recorded which). The sequenced sample consisted of whole blood. For the CDR3, the DNA is TGCAGTGCTCCCGCCCCAACTAGCGTGGACTACAATGAGCAGTTCTTC. Translated, it gives CSAPAPTSVDYNEQFF.